What follows are 22 T cell receptor beta chains derived from one specimen sequenced in a study of regulatory T cells in long-lasting Graves disease. Indicated time point: newly diagnosed GD, antithyroid drugs for less than 3 months. PBMCs were the source of the RNA used for TCR sequencing. Through Arm-PCR of CDR3 regions and iRepertoire HTBI primers, TCR beta libraries were built. Each CDR3 protein gets one entry after TCRdb re-called the multiplex PCR reads with MiXCR. Among under 250,000 distinct CDR3 sequences, roughly 20% were seen once, and the ten largest hold about an eighth. The same sample was also studied in work on T cells in Graves' hyperthyroidism and ophthalmopathy.

This specimen consisted of peripheral blood mononuclear cells (PBMCs), obtained at new diagnosis, from a patient treated with antithyroid drugs. The origin of the receptors is a woman in her twenties or thirties with Graves disease.

In its sample, this clonotype was seen a few times. This sequence joins TRBV7-8 and TRBJ2-1, with D possibly TRBD2 on 7 matching bases. The CDR3 has 13 amino acids. Per the germline V gene, CDR1 is SGHVS and CDR2 is FQNEAQ. Trimming took 6 bases from V and 9 from J, leaving 15 bases between them. CDR3 sequence reads: CASRPRGRTEQFF. The CDR3 nucleotides are TGTGCCAGCAGACCGCGGGGGCGGACTGAGCAGTTCTTC.

This clonotype was observed a handful of times. The gene calls are TRBV7-2 and TRBJ2-7; D is ambiguous. Between the trimmed V and J ends, which lost 3 bases and 3 bases, there was a span of 12 bases. CDR3 length: 14 amino acids. CDR1 SGHTA and CDR2 FQGNSA come from the germline V gene. CDR3 nucleotides: TGTGCCAGCAGCTTTAAAGGGTTGGGCTACGAGCAGTACTTC. As protein: CASSFKGLGYEQYF.

This clonotype was counted only a few times. Mismatch with germline at one junction end may stem from a read error. The genes are TRBV5-6 and TRBJ2-7; tentatively, D is TRBD1 (5 bases). Looked up from germline, CDR1 is SGHDT and CDR2 is YYEEEE. This CDR3 is 13 amino acids long. Here the CDR3 reads CASILQGSYEQYF. Written as DNA, the CDR3 is TGTGCCAGCATCTTGCAGGGTAGCTACGAGCAGTACTTC.

V gene TRBV6-1 combines with J gene TRBJ2-2; 8 positions match TRBD2. The CDR3 extends over 17 amino acids. In germline, CDR1 is MNHNS, CDR2 SASEGT. After removal of 8 bases from V and 6 bases from J, the junction contained 17 bases not matched to a gene. CDR3 DNA: TGTGCCAGCCCCTCCGACCTACGCGGGGGGCAACCCGGGGAGCTGTTTTTT. This sequence encodes CASPSDLRGGQPGELFF.

There are a few counts of this clonotype. The gene calls are TRBV7-9 and TRBJ1-2, with D maybe TRBD1 (5 bases). V lost 4 bases to trimming and J lost 2 bases, with 17 bases between them. CDR1 and CDR2 (germline): SEHNR, FQNEAQ (reference sequence). The CDR3 is 16 residues long. CDR3 in DNA: TGTGCCAGCAGCTCTGGGGGATATGGTCCCAACTATGGCTACACCTTC. Residues: CASSSGGYGPNYGYTF.

The chain carries TRBV11-3 and TRBJ1-1; tentative D call: TRBD1 (6 bases). This CDR3 is built from 13 residues. Trimming pared 0 bases from V and 7 bases from J, leaving 9 bases between. CDR1 is SGHNT and CDR2 is YENEEA in the germline V gene. Written as DNA, the CDR3 is TGTGCCAGCAGCTTAGAGGGGGCAAGTGAAGCTTTCTTT. It is translated as CASSLEGASEAFF.

This clonotype has at least ten counts. The V and J genes are TRBV25-1 and TRBJ2-1; D is unresolved. This CDR3 comprises 13 residues. Trimming pared 10 bases from V and 6 bases from J, leaving 16 bases between. Germline V CDR1 and CDR2: MGHDK, SYGVNS. The CDR3 spells CATKGQGVNEQFF. Written as DNA, the CDR3 is TGTGCCACCAAAGGCCAAGGAGTCAATGAGCAGTTCTTC.

This clonotype was recorded at least ten times. The chain carries TRBV7-9 and TRBJ2-7; perhaps TRBD2 as D (5 bases). V was trimmed by 2 bases and J by 1 base, leaving 9 bases between them. The germline gives CDR1 SEHNR, CDR2 FQNEAQ (reference sequence). This CDR3 region has 14 residues. The CDR3 is CASSLSGASYEQYF. The DNA of the CDR3 is TGTGCCAGCAGCTTAAGCGGCGCGTCCTACGAGCAGTACTTC.

Details on this clonotype: Being one base from a much bigger clone, this may be a read error. This sequence joins TRBV20-1 and TRBJ1-6, with D possibly matching TRBD1 (6 bases). CDR1 is DFQATT, CDR2 SNEGSKA, per germline (reference sequence). The CDR3 sequence is 15 residues long. The CDR3 nucleotides are TGCAGTGCTAGAGTACTACAGGGACGGAATTCACCCTTCCACTTT. Encoded protein: CSARVLQGRNSPFHF.

This chain uses TRBV5-4 with TRBJ2-1; D tentatively reads TRBD1 or TRBD2 (5 bases each). This CDR3 spans 16 amino acids. V was pared by 0 bases and J by 9 bases, with 19 bases between. In germline, CDR1 is SGHNT, CDR2 YYREEE (reference sequence). CDR3 DNA: TGTGCCAGCAGCTTGGTTCTAGGGACCATATCGAGTGAGCAGTTCTTC. Translating it yields CASSLVLGTISSEQFF.

The gene calls are TRBV28 and TRBJ2-7, with 9 bases identical to TRBD2. This CDR3 has 16 residues. The V gene's germline CDR1 is MDHEN and CDR2 SYDVKM. J lost 3 bases, V lost 8 bases, and 14 bases had no gene match. CDR3 nucleotide sequence: TGTGCCAGCGGAGAGCGGGGACTAGCTTACTACTACGAGCAGTACTTC. Translated, it gives CASGERGLAYYYEQYF.

This clonotype was detected ten times or more. The V and J genes are TRBV3-1 and TRBJ1-2; D is unresolved. Germline-derived CDR1 and CDR2 are LGHDT and YNNKEL (reference sequence). The CDR3 is 12 amino acids. The ends were cut back, 0 bases at V and 4 bases at J, with 3 bases in the middle. The CDR3 bases are TGTGCCAGCAGCCAAGATACCTATGGCTACACCTTC. This gives the protein CASSQDTYGYTF.

This clonotype was detected ten times or more. DNA of the CDR3: TGTGCCAGCTACACGGTGAACACTGAAGCTTTCTTT. It specifies CASYTVNTEAFF. The V call is TRBV2, the J call TRBJ1-1; D not resolved. Deletions cut 8 bases from V and 0 bases from J, with 7 bases between. Germline V gene data show CDR1 as SNHLY and CDR2 as FYNNEI. The CDR3 runs to 12 residues.

This clonotype was seen ten or more times. The gene calls are TRBV9 and TRBJ2-2; D remains unclear. V was trimmed by 0 bases and J by 3 bases, leaving 6 bases between them. The CDR3 contains 14 residues. The germline V gene encodes CDR1 SGDLS and CDR2 YYNGEE. Here the CDR3 reads CASSVAADTGELFF. CDR3 bases: TGTGCCAGCAGCGTAGCGGCAGACACCGGGGAGCTGTTTTTT.

The sample holds many counts of this clonotype. The chain employs TRBV28 and TRBJ2-7; D remains ambiguous. Germline CDR1 and CDR2: MDHEN and SYDVKM. The ends were cut back, 2 bases at V and 3 bases at J, with 5 bases in the middle. The CDR3 is made up of 12 amino acids. CDR3 amino acids: CASSLGNYEQYF. For the CDR3, the DNA is TGTGCCAGCAGTTTAGGGAACTACGAGCAGTACTTC.

This clonotype appeared many times. The rearrangement joins TRBV18 to TRBJ2-7; a weak D match, TRBD1 (6 bases). Trimming took off 4 bases at V and 3 bases at J, with 19 bases between the two ends. CDR3 length: 16 amino acids. CDR1 KGHSH and CDR2 LQKENI come from the germline V gene. The CDR3 region has the DNA TGTGCCAGCTCACTTACCCTACCGACAGGCAGCTACGAGCAGTACTTC. Its translation: CASSLTLPTGSYEQYF.

This clonotype showed up many times. The genes are TRBV11-2 and TRBJ2-7; D is perhaps TRBD1 (6 bases). Trimming pared 8 bases from V and 4 bases from J, leaving 18 bases between. Germline CDR1 is SGHAT and CDR2 is FQNNGV. The CDR3 spans 14 residues. The CDR3 is CASGKPGHVYEQYF. The CDR3 region has the DNA TGTGCCAGCGGGAAACCGGGACACGTTTACGAGCAGTACTTC. The whole variable domain, filled in from reference TRBV11-2 and TRBJ2-7, reads EAGVAQSPRYKIIEKRQSVAFWCNPISGHATLYWYQQILGQGPKLLIQFQNNGVVDDSQLPKDRFSAERLKGVDSTLKIQPAKLEDSAVYLCASGKPGHVYEQYFGPGTRLTVT.

This clonotype was seen many times. V gene TRBV28 combines with J gene TRBJ2-7; D is undetermined. CDR1 MDHEN and CDR2 SYDVKM come from the germline V gene. Trimming left V 6 bases short and J 3 bases short, with 18 bases between. The CDR3 runs to 15 residues. CDR3 DNA sequence: TGTGCCAGCAGGCAGCACGGGCCCAGGATCTACGAGCAGTACTTC. It translates to CASRQHGPRIYEQYF.

As regards this clonotype: A read error is the likely source, as a far larger clone sits one nucleotide away. CDR3 in DNA: TGTGCCAGCGGTACGTCCACGGTGGGCTCACCCCTCCACTTT. This encodes CASGTSTVGSPLHF. J is TRBJ1-1 and V is TRBV2, with D unclear. The DNA end favors TRBJ1-6, so the J call may be wrong. The CDR3 contains 14 residues. CDR1 is SNHLY, CDR2 FYNNEI, per germline.

The chain has TRBV5-1 and TRBJ1-3; 7 nucleotides agree with TRBD1. This CDR3 comprises 16 residues. The J segment lost 4 bases and the V segment lost 1 base, leaving 8 bases of the junction unmatched. CDR1 SGHRS and CDR2 YFSETQ come from the germline V gene. The CDR3 region is CASSLLARGLGNTIYF. CDR3 coding DNA: TGCGCCAGCAGCTTGTTGGCGAGGGGGCTAGGAAACACCATATATTTT.

In the case of this clonotype: The junction shows a germline mismatch at one end, possibly a read error. This chain connects TRBV5-1 to TRBJ1-5; D is perhaps TRBD1 (6 bases). Germline values: CDR1 SGHRS, CDR2 YFSETQ. The CDR3 covers 14 residues. The CDR3 DNA reads as TGTGCCAGCAGCTTGCTGGGGACAAATCAGCCCCAGCATTTT. Its protein is CASSLLGTNQPQHF.

The table lists this clonotype with many counts. The genes are TRBV15 and TRBJ1-2, with TRBD1 identical over 8 bases. J was trimmed by 4 bases and V by 6 bases; bases with no gene match: 4. This CDR3 has 13 residues. CDR1 and CDR2 from the germline V gene are LNHNV and YYDKDF (reference sequence). CDR3 in amino acids: CATRSGTGYGYTF. The CDR3 DNA reads as TGTGCCACCAGGAGCGGGACAGGCTATGGCTACACCTTC.